This T cell receptor beta chain was sequenced for a study of coeliac disease. Study overall: Coeliac patients had active, refractory type I, or gluten-free-diet-controlled disease.

V lost 3 bases, J lost 2 bases, and 8 bases lay in between. CDR3 size: 14 residues. From germline, CDR1 is SGHTA and CDR2 FQGNSA. Note on this clone: Its antigen is unknown.

General observations from the study: Cross-contamination between intraepithelial and lamina propria cells was possible. Largely private TRB repertoires meant most sequences were sample-unique.

Generated by immunoSEQ multiplex PCR, the TCRdb table keeps only in-frame clones and is missing some. There are approximately 2,400 clones in the sample; approximately 64% occur only once, and 20% to 25% lies in the top ten. Sequencing was carried out using intraepithelial lymphocytes from the gut. This chain links TRBV7-2 with TRBJ1-3; D perhaps matches TRBD1 (5 bases). The sequence was collected from a woman in her 70s with celiac disease on a gluten-free diet. CDR3 in amino acids: CASSFGGAGNTIYF. CDR3 DNA sequence: TGTGCCAGCAGCTTCGGGGGGGCTGGAAACACCATATATTTT. Using reference TRBV7-2 and TRBJ1-3 for the parts outside the CDR3, the full variable domain is GAGVSQSPSNKVTEKGKDVELRCDPISGHTALYWYRQSLGQGLEFLIYFQGNSAPDKSGLPSDRFSAERTGGSVSTLTIQRTQQEDSAVYLCASSFGGAGNTIYFGEGSWLTVV.